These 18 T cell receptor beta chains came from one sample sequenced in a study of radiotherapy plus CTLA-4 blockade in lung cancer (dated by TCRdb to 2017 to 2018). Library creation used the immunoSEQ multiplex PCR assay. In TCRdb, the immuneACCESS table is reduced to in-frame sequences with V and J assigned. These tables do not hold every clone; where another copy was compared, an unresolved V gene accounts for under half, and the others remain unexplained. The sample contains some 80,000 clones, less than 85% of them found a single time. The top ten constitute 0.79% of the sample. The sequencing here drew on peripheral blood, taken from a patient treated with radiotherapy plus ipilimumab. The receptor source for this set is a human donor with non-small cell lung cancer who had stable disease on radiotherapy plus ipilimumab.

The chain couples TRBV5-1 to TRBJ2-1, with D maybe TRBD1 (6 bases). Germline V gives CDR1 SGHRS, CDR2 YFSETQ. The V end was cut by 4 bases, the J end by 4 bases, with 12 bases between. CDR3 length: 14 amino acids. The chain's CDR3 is CASSLQTGYNEQFF. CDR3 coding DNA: TGCGCCAGCAGCCTCCAGACAGGTTACAATGAGCAGTTCTTC.

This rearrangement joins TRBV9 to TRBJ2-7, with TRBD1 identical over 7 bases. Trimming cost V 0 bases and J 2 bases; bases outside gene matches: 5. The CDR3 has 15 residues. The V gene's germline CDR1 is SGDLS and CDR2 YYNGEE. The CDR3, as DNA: TGTGCCAGCAGCGTAGGACAGGGATCGACCTACGAGCAGTACTTC. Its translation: CASSVGQGSTYEQYF.

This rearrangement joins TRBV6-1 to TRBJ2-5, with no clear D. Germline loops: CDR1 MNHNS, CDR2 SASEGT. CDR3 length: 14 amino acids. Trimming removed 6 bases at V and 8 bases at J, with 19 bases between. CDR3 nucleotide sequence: TGTGCCAGCAGCGTACGAAGAGTACCCCAAACCCAGTACTTC. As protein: CASSVRRVPQTQYF.

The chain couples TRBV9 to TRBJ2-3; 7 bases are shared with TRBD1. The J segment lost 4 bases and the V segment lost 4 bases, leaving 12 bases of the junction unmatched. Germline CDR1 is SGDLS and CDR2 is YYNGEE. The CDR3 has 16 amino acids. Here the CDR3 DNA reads TGTGCCAGCAGCTCCGAGGTGACAGGGATTTCAGATACGCAGTATTTT. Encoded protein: CASSSEVTGISDTQYF.

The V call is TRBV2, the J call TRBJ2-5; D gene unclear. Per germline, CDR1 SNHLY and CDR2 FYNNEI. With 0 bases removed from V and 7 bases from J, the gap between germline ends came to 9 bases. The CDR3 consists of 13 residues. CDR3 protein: CASSEAGLGTQYF. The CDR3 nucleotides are TGTGCCAGCAGTGAAGCCGGGCTCGGGACCCAGTACTTC.

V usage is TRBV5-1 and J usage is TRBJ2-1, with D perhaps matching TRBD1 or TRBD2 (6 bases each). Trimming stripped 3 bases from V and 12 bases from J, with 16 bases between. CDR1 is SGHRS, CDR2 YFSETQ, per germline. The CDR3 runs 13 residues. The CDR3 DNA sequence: TGCGCCAGCAGCTCTACGGGGGCCCGTGGGCAGTTCTTC. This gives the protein CASSSTGARGQFF.

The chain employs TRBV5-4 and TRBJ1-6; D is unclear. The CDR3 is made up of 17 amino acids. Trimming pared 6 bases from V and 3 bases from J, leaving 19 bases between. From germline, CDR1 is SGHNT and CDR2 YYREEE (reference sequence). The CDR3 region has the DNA TGTGCCAGCACCCGCCGGATGTGGGTATTCTATAATTCACCCCTCCACTTT. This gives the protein CASTRRMWVFYNSPLHF.

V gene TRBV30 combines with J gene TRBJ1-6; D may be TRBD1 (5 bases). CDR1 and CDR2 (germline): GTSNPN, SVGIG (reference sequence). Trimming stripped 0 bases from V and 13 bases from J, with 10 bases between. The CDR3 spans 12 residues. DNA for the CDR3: TGTGCCTGGAGTGTTGCGGGGCCCCCCCTCCACTTT. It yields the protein CAWSVAGPPLHF.

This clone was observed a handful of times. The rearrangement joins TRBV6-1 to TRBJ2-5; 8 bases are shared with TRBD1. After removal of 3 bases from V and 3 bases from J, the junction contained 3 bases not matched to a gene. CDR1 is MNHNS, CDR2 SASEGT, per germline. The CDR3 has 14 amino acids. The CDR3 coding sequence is TGTGCCAGCAGTGATCAGGACAGGGAAGAGACCCAGTACTTC. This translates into CASSDQDREETQYF.

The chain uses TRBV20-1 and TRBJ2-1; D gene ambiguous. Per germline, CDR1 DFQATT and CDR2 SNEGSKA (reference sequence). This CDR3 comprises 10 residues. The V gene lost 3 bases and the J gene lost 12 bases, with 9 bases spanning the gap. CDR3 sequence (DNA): TGCAGTGCTAGCGCGTCGGGGCAGTTCTTC. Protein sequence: CSASASGQFF.

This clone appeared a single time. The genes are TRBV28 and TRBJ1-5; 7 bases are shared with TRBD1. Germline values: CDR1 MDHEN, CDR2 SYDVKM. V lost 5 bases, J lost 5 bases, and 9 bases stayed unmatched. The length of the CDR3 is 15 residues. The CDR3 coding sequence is TGTGCCAGCAGTCTTGACAGGGAAGAGGATCAGCCCCAGCATTTT. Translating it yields CASSLDREEDQPQHF.

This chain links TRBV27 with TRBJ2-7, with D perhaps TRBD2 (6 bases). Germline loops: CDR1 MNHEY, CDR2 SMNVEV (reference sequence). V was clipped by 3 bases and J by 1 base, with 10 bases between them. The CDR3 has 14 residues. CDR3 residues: CASSLSSGSYEQYF. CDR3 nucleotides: TGTGCCAGCAGTTTGAGTAGCGGATCCTACGAGCAGTACTTC.

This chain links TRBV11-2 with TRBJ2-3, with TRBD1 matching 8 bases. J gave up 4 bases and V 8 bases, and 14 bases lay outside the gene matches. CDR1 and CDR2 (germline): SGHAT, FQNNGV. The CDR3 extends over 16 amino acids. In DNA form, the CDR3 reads TGTGCCAGCGGGGGACAGGTGGGCGGAGGGGCAGATACGCAGTATTTT. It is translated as CASGGQVGGGADTQYF.

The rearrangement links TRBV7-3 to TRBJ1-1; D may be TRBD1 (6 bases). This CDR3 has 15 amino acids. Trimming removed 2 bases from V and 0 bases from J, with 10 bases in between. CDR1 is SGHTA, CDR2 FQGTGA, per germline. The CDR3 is CASSLGGAMNTEAFF. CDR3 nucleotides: TGTGCCAGCAGCTTAGGGGGGGCAATGAACACTGAAGCTTTCTTT.

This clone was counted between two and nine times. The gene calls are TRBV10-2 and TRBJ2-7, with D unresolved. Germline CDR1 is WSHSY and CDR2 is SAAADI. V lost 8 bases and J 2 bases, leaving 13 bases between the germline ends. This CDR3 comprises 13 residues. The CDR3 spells CASSVLATYEQYF. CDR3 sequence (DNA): TGCGCCAGCTCGGTATTAGCTACCTACGAGCAGTACTTC.

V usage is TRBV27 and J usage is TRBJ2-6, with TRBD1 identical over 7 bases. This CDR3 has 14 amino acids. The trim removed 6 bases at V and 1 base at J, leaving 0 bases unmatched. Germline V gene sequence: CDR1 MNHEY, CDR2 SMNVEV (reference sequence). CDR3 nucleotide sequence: TGTGCCAGCAGACAGGGGTCTGGGGCCAACGTCCTGACTTTC. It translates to CASRQGSGANVLTF.

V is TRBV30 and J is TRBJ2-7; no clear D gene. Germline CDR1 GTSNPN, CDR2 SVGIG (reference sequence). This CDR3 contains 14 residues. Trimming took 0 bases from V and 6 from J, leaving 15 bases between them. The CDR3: CAWSVGSVSSEQYF. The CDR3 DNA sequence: TGTGCCTGGAGTGTGGGGTCTGTATCTAGCGAGCAGTACTTC.

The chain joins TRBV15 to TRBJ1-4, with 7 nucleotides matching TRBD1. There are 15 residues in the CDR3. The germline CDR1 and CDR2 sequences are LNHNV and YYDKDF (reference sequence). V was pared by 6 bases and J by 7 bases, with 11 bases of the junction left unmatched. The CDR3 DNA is TGTGCCACCAGTTCAAGCCAGGGGGGCGGTGAAAAACTGTTTTTT. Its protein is CATSSSQGGGEKLFF.